Listed below are T cell receptor beta chains from one sample, sequenced in a study of technical replicates of blood from a few donors. Profiled with immunoSEQ multiplex PCR; TCRdb holds only in-frame clones, not every one. The sample carries under 65,000 clones, roughly nine tenths recorded once. The sample consisted of PBMCs. The receptor source for this set is a human donor in good health. Some clones in this sample may be carry-over from other donors' samples. Each CDR3 is given with its conserved first and last residue. The D gene is left open where the match is weak. Size tells how often a clone was seen (once, few, many) or the class of an expanded clone, and some rows leave it out.

V gene,J gene,D gene,clone size,CDR3 DNA,CDR3 protein
TRBV6-6,TRBJ1-5,TRBD1,NA,TGTGCCAGCAGACGACAGGGTGAAGTGCAGCCCCAGCATTTT,CASRRQGEVQPQHF
TRBV7-9,TRBJ2-7,TRBD1,NA,TGTGCCAGCGGGCTCCCTCCGGGACAGGGGGTCCACGAGCAGTACTTC,CASGLPPGQGVHEQYF
TRBV9,TRBJ2-5,TRBD1,NA,TGTGCCAGCAGCTCGGGACAGGGCTTCGAGACCCAGTACTTC,CASSSGQGFETQYF
TRBV7-2,TRBJ2-5,NA,NA,TGTGCCAGCAGCCCCTTCGGGGGGCGGGAGACCCAGTACTTC,CASSPFGGRETQYF
TRBV12-5,TRBJ2-3,TRBD2,NA,TGTGCTAGTGGTTCCCCTAGGGCGGGAGCAGAAGATACGCAGTATTTT,CASGSPRAGAEDTQYF
TRBV15,TRBJ1-3,NA,NA,TGTGCCACCAGCAGAGTTTTAGGGGCAGGCTTCTCTGGAAACACCATATATTTT,CATSRVLGAGFSGNTIYF
TRBV7-2,TRBJ2-5,NA,NA,TGTGCCAGCAGCTTGGGGTTTACAGGGTTGCGAGAGACCCAGTACTTC,CASSLGFTGLRETQYF
TRBV5-1,TRBJ2-7,TRBD2,NA,TGCGCCAGCGGGAGGACTAGCGGGACCTACGAGCAGTACTTC,CASGRTSGTYEQYF
TRBV19,TRBJ1-2,TRBD1,NA,TGTGCCAGTAGCCCGAACGCGAGGGACAGCTATGGCTACACCTTC,CASSPNARDSYGYTF
TRBV6-5,TRBJ2-7,TRBD2,NA,TGTGCCAGCAGCGCCCCGACTAGCGGGAAATTTGAGCAGTACTTC,CASSAPTSGKFEQYF
TRBV27,TRBJ1-1,NA,NA,TGTGCCAGCAGTTTTCAGGGGAACACTGAAGCTTTCTTT,CASSFQGNTEAFF
TRBV2,TRBJ2-7,NA,NA,TGTGCCAGCAGTGAAGCTAACAGAGCCTACGAGCAGTACTTC,CASSEANRAYEQYF
TRBV5-1,TRBJ2-5,NA,NA,TGCGCCAGCAGCCCCGCCGGGGCAGGGGACGCGACCCAGTACTTC,CASSPAGAGDATQYF
TRBV7-3,TRBJ2-7,NA,NA,TGTGCCAGCAGCAGCGGAGGACTACACTACGAGCAGTACTTC,CASSSGGLHYEQYF
TRBV4-3,TRBJ2-2,NA,NA,TGCGCCAGCAGCCAAGACTGGCCGAACACCGGGGAGCTGTTTTTT,CASSQDWPNTGELFF
TRBV7-2,TRBJ1-2,TRBD1,few,TGTGCCAGCAGCTTAGTTCAGGGGGCGAGGGGCTACACCTTC,CASSLVQGARGYTF
TRBV4-1,TRBJ1-3,NA,once,TGCGCCAGCAGGCAAACGGGGGTTTCTGGAAACACCATATATTTT,CASRQTGVSGNTIYF
TRBV13,TRBJ2-7,NA,NA,TGTGCCAGCAGCTTTCGGTGGAGGGAGCAGTACTTC,CASSFRWREQYF
TRBV7-6,TRBJ2-2,NA,NA,TGTGCCAGCAGCTTAGACAGTACCACCGGGGAGCTGTTTTTT,CASSLDSTTGELFF
TRBV2,TRBJ2-1,NA,NA,TGTGCCAGCGGGACTGGCAATGAGCAGTTCTTC,CASGTGNEQFF
TRBV30,TRBJ2-1,NA,NA,TGTGCCTGGACCAGGAAGGACTCGGTCTCCTACAATGAGCAGTTCTTC,CAWTRKDSVSYNEQFF
TRBV20-1,TRBJ2-3,NA,NA,TGCAGTGTGTCCATCACAGATACGCAGTATTTT,CSVSITDTQYF
TRBV4-3,TRBJ2-1,TRBD2,NA,TGCGCCAGCAGCCAGGGGACTAGCGGGGTTCCGAATGAGCAGTTCTTC,CASSQGTSGVPNEQFF
TRBV29-1,TRBJ2-7,NA,NA,TGCAGCGTTGAAGATGCCCCTCGCGGGACCTACGAGCAGTACTTC,CSVEDAPRGTYEQYF
TRBV5-6,TRBJ2-7,NA,NA,TGTGCCAGCAGCTTGGACAGGGAGAACTACGAGCAGTACTTC,CASSLDRENYEQYF
TRBV11-2,TRBJ2-7,TRBD1,NA,TGTGCCAGCAGTCCGGGACAGGGGTACTACGAGCAGTACTTC,CASSPGQGYYEQYF
TRBV10-3,TRBJ1-1,TRBD1,NA,TGTGCCATCAGTGAAGGGGGCGCCGGGTCGAAAGCTTTCTTT,CAISEGGAGSKAFF
TRBV7-9,TRBJ1-2,TRBD1,NA,TGTGCCAGCAGCGACTCCTCACCCACAGGGGGTATCTATGGCTACACCTTC,CASSDSSPTGGIYGYTF
TRBV5-1,TRBJ2-7,TRBD1,NA,TGCGCCAGCAGCTTGGGGGACAGGAGCTACGAGCAGTACTTC,CASSLGDRSYEQYF
TRBV6-5,TRBJ2-7,NA,NA,TGTGCCAGCAGTTACCGTGCGCGATCCTACGAGCAGTACTTC,CASSYRARSYEQYF
TRBV30,TRBJ2-1,TRBD1,NA,TGTGCCGGGAGGGACAGGGCCTACAATGAGCAGTTCTTC,CAGRDRAYNEQFF
TRBV11-1,TRBJ1-1,NA,NA,TGTGCCAGCAGCTTTGGGCGGGGAGCAGAAGCTTTCTTT,CASSFGRGAEAFF
TRBV18,TRBJ2-5,TRBD1,NA,TGTGCCAGCTCACCTTCGGGACAGGGCTGGGAGACCCAGTACTTC,CASSPSGQGWETQYF
TRBV9,TRBJ1-5,TRBD1,NA,TGTGCCAGCAGCGCCGGGACAGGTGGTGCGGGGCAGCCCCAGCATTTT,CASSAGTGGAGQPQHF
TRBV4-3,TRBJ2-7,NA,NA,TGCGCCAGCAGCCAAGCTGGTGGCGGGACCCCCTACGAGCAGTACTTC,CASSQAGGGTPYEQYF
TRBV7-2,TRBJ2-3,NA,NA,TGTGCCAGCAGCTCGGGACATACCACAGATACGCAGTATTTT,CASSSGHTTDTQYF
TRBV15,TRBJ2-2,TRBD2,few,TGTGCCACCAGCCCGGGACTAGTAAACACCGGGGAGCTGTTTTTT,CATSPGLVNTGELFF
TRBV5-1,TRBJ1-1,NA,NA,TGCGCCAGCAGCTTGTATGGGGCAACGAACACTGAAGCTTTCTTT,CASSLYGATNTEAFF
TRBV30,TRBJ2-2,NA,once,TGTGCCTGGGCCCGAGGAAGCACCGGGGAGCTGTTTTTT,CAWARGSTGELFF